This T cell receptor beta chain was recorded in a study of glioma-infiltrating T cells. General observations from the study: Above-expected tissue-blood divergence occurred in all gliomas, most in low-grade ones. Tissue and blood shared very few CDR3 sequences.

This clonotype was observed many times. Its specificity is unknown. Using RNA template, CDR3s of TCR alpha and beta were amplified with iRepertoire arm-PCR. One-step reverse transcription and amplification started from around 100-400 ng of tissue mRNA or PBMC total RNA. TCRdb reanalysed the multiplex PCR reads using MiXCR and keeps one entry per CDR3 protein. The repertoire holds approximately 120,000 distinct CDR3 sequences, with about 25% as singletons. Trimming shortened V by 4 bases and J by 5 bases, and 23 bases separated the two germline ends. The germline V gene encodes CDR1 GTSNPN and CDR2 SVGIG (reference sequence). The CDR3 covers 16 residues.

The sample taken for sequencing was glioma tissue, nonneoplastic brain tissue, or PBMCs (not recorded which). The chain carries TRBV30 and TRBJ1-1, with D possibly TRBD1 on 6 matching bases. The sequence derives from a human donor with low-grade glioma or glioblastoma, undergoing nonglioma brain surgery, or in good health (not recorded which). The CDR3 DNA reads TGTGCCTGGAATCATGTACCGAACACAGGGAGTACTGAAGCTTTCTTT. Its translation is CAWNHVPNTGSTEAFF. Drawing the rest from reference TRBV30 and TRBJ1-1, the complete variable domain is SQTIHQWPATLVQPVGSPLSLECTVEGTSNPNLYWYRQAAGRGLQLLFYSVGIGQISSEVPQNLSASRPQDRQFILSSKKLLLSDSGFYLCAWNHVPNTGSTEAFFGQGTRLTVV.